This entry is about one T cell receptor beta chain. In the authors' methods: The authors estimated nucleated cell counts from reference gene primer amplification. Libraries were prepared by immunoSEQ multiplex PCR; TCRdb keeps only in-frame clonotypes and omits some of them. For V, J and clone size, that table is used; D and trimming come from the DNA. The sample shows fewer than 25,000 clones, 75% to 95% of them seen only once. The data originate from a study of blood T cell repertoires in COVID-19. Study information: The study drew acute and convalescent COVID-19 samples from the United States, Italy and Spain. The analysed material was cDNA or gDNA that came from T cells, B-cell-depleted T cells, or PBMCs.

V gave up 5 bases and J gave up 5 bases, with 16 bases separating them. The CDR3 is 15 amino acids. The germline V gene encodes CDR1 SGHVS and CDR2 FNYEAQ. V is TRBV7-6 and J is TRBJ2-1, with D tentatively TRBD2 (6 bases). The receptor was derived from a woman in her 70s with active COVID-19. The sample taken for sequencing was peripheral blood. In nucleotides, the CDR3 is TGTGCCAGCAGCCGTTTGGCGGACTACGACAATGAGCAGTTCTTC. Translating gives CASSRLADYDNEQFF.